These T cell receptor beta chains were read from a single sample in a study of identical twins. TCRdb reprocessed the 5' RACE reads with MiXCR, giving one entry per CDR3 protein. The sample carries 510,000 or so distinct CDR3 sequences, approximately 14% recorded once. The same data also contributed to another study, on yellow fever vaccine responses in identical twins.

The sequenced sample consisted of CD4+ T cells sorted from blood. These receptors were obtained from a woman younger than 30 in good health. Both conserved end residues are part of each CDR3. D genes are given only for firm matches. A clone size is listed for some rows: how often the clone was seen (once, few, many), or a class if it is expanded.

v_call	j_call	clone_size	d_call	cdr3_length	cdr3_aa	cdr3_nt
TRBV27	TRBJ1-5	-	TRBD1	14	CASKPGQGRQPQHF	TGTGCCAGCAAGCCGGGACAGGGCCGACAGCCCCAGCATTTT
TRBV6-1	TRBJ2-1	few	-	14	CASSVEWPYNEQFF	TGTGCCAGCAGCGTTGAATGGCCGTACAATGAGCAGTTCTTC
TRBV18	TRBJ1-1	once	-	15	CASSPRAGENTEAFF	TGTGCCAGCTCACCTCGGGCAGGGGAAAACACTGAAGCTTTCTTT
TRBV20-1	TRBJ2-1	-	TRBD2	14	CSARGGLAYNEQFF	TGCAGTGCTAGGGGGGGACTAGCCTACAATGAGCAGTTCTTC
TRBV20-1	TRBJ1-1	few	-	12	CSALTLNTEAFF	TGCAGTGCCCTCACCTTGAACACTGAAGCTTTCTTT
TRBV11-2	TRBJ1-1	-	-	15	CASSYETGGATEAFF	TGTGCCAGCAGTTACGAGACGGGGGGCGCGACTGAAGCTTTCTTT
TRBV7-2	TRBJ2-2	-	TRBD2	16	CASSLAGGPNTGELFF	TGTGCCAGCAGCCTAGCGGGGGGACCGAACACCGGGGAGCTGTTTTTT
TRBV6-1	TRBJ1-1	few	TRBD1	15	CASRGQGAGSAEAFF	TGTGCCAGCCGCGGGCAGGGGGCAGGGAGCGCTGAAGCTTTCTTT
TRBV24-1	TRBJ2-2	few	TRBD2	17	CATSKTSGSSNTGELFF	TGTGCCACCAGTAAGACTAGCGGGTCTTCGAACACCGGGGAGCTGTTTTTT
TRBV3-1	TRBJ2-5	-	-	19	CASSHLTAYLGGKWLTQYF	TGTGCCAGCAGCCACCTGACTGCGTACTTGGGGGGCAAGTGGTTGACCCAGTACTTC
TRBV29-1	TRBJ2-1	-	-	11	CSTTGYNEQFF	TGCAGCACCACAGGGTACAATGAGCAGTTCTTC
TRBV9	TRBJ2-3	-	-	15	CASSVEASVADTQYF	TGTGCCAGCAGCGTAGAGGCTAGCGTGGCAGATACGCAGTATTTT
TRBV4-2	TRBJ1-1	few	-	13	CASSQDRETEAFF	TGTGCCAGCAGCCAAGACAGGGAAACTGAAGCTTTCTTT
TRBV25-1	TRBJ2-2	-	TRBD1	15	CASSVGQGYTGELFF	TGTGCCAGCAGTGTAGGACAGGGGTACACCGGGGAGCTGTTTTTT
TRBV20-1	TRBJ2-2	few	TRBD2	18	CSASRWASGSSNTGELFF	TGCAGTGCTAGTAGGTGGGCTAGCGGGAGTTCGAACACCGGGGAGCTGTTTTTT
TRBV7-6	TRBJ2-1	-	TRBD2	19	CASSLIGTSGVGSYNEQFF	TGTGCCAGCAGCTTAATTGGGACTAGCGGAGTCGGTTCCTACAATGAGCAGTTCTTC
TRBV5-1	TRBJ2-7	-	-	12	CASSPSPHEQYF	TGCGCCAGCAGCCCAAGCCCGCACGAGCAGTACTTC
TRBV5-1	TRBJ2-5	few	TRBD1	15	CASSVGTGRGETQYF	TGCGCCAGCAGCGTCGGGACAGGTAGAGGAGAGACCCAGTACTTC
TRBV20-1	TRBJ2-7	few	TRBD1	12	CSALGQGYEQYF	TGCAGTGCTCTCGGACAGGGATACGAGCAGTACTTC
TRBV5-6	TRBJ1-1	-	-	11	CASSLMTEAFF	TGTGCCAGCAGCTTGATGACTGAAGCTTTCTTT
TRBV4-2	TRBJ2-3	-	-	17	CASSPGVGPRGADTQYF	TGTGCCAGCAGCCCTGGAGTCGGGCCAAGGGGGGCAGATACGCAGTATTTT
TRBV12-3/TRBV12-4	TRBJ1-5	many	-	15	CASSSGGQGNQPQHF	TGTGCCAGCAGTTCTGGGGGGCAGGGCAATCAGCCCCAGCATTTT
TRBV28	TRBJ2-5	-	-	16	CASSLSGRGRGETQYF	TGTGCCAGCAGTTTATCAGGCCGGGGGCGCGGGGAGACCCAGTACTTC
TRBV19	TRBJ2-1	once	TRBD2	14	CASGGGALYNEQFF	TGTGCCAGTGGGGGAGGGGCCCTCTACAATGAGCAGTTCTTC
TRBV28	TRBJ2-5	few	-	19	CASSNLKDRSIKYQETQYF	TGTGCCAGCAGTAACCTGAAAGACAGGTCCATTAAGTACCAAGAGACCCAGTACTTC
TRBV12-3/TRBV12-4	TRBJ2-3	few	TRBD2	16	CASSFRSGRDVDTQYF	TGTGCCAGCAGTTTCCGTAGCGGGAGGGACGTGGATACGCAGTATTTT
TRBV6-7	TRBJ2-2	few	TRBD2	21	CASSYQLPSRTSRRDTGELFF	TGTGCCAGCAGTTACCAACTCCCCTCCCGGACTAGCCGGCGGGACACCGGGGAGCTGTTTTTT
TRBV28	TRBJ2-5	few	TRBD1	15	CASSLPNRGRETQYF	TGTGCCAGCAGTTTACCGAACAGGGGGCGAGAGACCCAGTACTTC
TRBV20-1	TRBJ2-7	-	-	17	CSARDGGPRGSSYEQYF	TGCAGTGCTAGAGATGGGGGCCCTAGAGGGAGCTCCTACGAGCAGTACTTC
TRBV7-6	TRBJ2-5	-	TRBD2	15	CASSRQGTSQETQYF	TGTGCCAGCAGCCGCCAAGGGACTAGTCAAGAGACCCAGTACTTC
TRBV12-3/TRBV12-4	TRBJ2-7	few	TRBD1	14	CASNAQGIAYEQYF	TGTGCCAGCAACGCACAGGGGATCGCTTACGAGCAGTACTTC
TRBV9	TRBJ2-2	few	TRBD1	14	CASTRDRGTGELFF	TGTGCCAGCACGAGGGACAGGGGCACCGGGGAGCTGTTTTTT